This entry is about one TCR beta chain. Its target is unknown. The entry originates in a study of vaccination effects on CD4 cells after COVID-19. Sequenced by immunoSEQ multiplex PCR; TCRdb stores in-frame clones only, minus some. The data show 15,000 or so clones, less than 85% seen once. The ViraFEST assay expanded antigen-specific CD4+ T cells with viral peptide pools before sequencing. The culture ran for approximately 10 days before CD4+ T cells were isolated. Vaccinated recipients, who were negative for nucleocapsid antibodies, had no history of SARS-CoV-2 infection. PBMC were cultured at around 2 million per well with about 10 IU/ml IL-2 and 10 ug/ml peptides. The sequenced sample was CD4+ T cells from PBMCs cultured with HCoV-229E spike peptides, obtained before COVID-19 vaccination. This TCR derives from a human donor who received a COVID-19 vaccine.

CDR3 sequence: CASSAALGSPRGETQYF. The CDR3 nucleotides read TGTGCCAGCAGTGCAGCCTTAGGGTCTCCAAGGGGAGAGACCCAGTACTTC. This rearrangement joins TRBV2 to TRBJ2-5; tentatively, D is TRBD1 (5 bases). Germline V gives CDR1 SNHLY, CDR2 FYNNEI. V dropped 4 bases and J dropped 4 bases, with 22 bases sitting between them. The CDR3 contains 17 residues.